The next 15 T cell receptor beta chains were all read from a single sample in a study of cytomegalovirus exposure and HLA in healthy donors. This PCR relied on a set of 60 Vbeta primers and 13 Jbeta primers. Sequenced by immunoSEQ multiplex PCR; TCRdb stores in-frame clones only, minus some. The sample lists 150,000 to 200,000 clones, approximately 73% occurring once. The sample was PBMCs. The receptors stem from a man aged 25-45 years in good health and CMV-seropositive.

Here the CDR3 reads CASSYRELTDTQYF. CDR3 in DNA: TGCGCCAGCAGCTACCGGGAATTAACAGATACGCAGTATTTT. The chain employs TRBV5-1 and TRBJ2-3, with D maybe TRBD2 (5 bases). The CDR3 consists of 14 residues. V was shortened by 3 bases and J by 3 bases, with 11 bases between the two germline ends. The germline V gene has CDR1 SGHRS and CDR2 YFSETQ.

The V and J genes are TRBV27 and TRBJ2-7; 13 bases map to TRBD2. The V gene end was trimmed by 5 bases and the J gene end by 2 bases; junction bases not matched to a gene: 6. CDR1 and CDR2 from the germline V gene are MNHEY and SMNVEV (reference sequence). This CDR3 is built from 16 residues. Here the CDR3 DNA reads TGTGCCAGCAGTATCAGACTAGCGGGAGGTCCCTACGAGCAGTACTTC. It encodes CASSIRLAGGPYEQYF.

V is TRBV7-2 and J is TRBJ1-2, with 8 bases identical to TRBD1. Trimming removed 3 bases from V and 8 bases from J; junction bases left unmatched: 8. This CDR3 comprises 14 residues. Germline assignment: CDR1 SGHTA and CDR2 FQGNSA. Written as DNA, the CDR3 is TGTGCCAGCAGCTTTGGACAGGGCAGCGGGGGCTACACCTTC. It codes for CASSFGQGSGGYTF.

J is TRBJ1-1 and V is TRBV6-5, with a weak D call TRBD1 (5 bases). Germline lookup yields CDR1 MNHEY and CDR2 SVGAGI. The CDR3 is 14 amino acids. The V gene lost 2 bases and the J gene lost 5 bases, with 12 bases spanning the gap. CDR3 protein: CASSYRGGRTEAFF. The CDR3 region has the DNA TGTGCCAGCAGTTACCGGGGGGGAAGGACTGAAGCTTTCTTT.

J is TRBJ1-1 and V is TRBV5-1, with TRBD1 matching 9 bases. Looked up from germline, CDR1 is SGHRS and CDR2 is YFSETQ. After removal of 6 bases from V and 3 bases from J, the junction contained 15 bases not matched to a gene. This CDR3 spans 17 amino acids. The CDR3 coding sequence is TGCGCCAGCACCTCCTTGATACAGGGGGCCTTTCACACTGAAGCTTTCTTT. Encoded protein: CASTSLIQGAFHTEAFF.

V usage is TRBV21-1 and J usage is TRBJ2-1; the table assigns TRBD2, which was not confirmed against the DNA. TRBV21-1 has pseudogene status. CDR3 length: 15 amino acids. The CDR3 is CASTPIAGAPNEQFF. The CDR3 DNA reads as TGTGCCAGCACCCCGATAGCGGGAGCGCCCAATGAGCAGTTCTTC.

To note about this clone: Other DNA sequences from this sample encode an identical CDR3 as well. The chain joins TRBV20-1 to TRBJ2-7, with D perhaps matching TRBD2 (5 bases). CDR1 and CDR2 (germline): DFQATT, SNEGSKA (reference sequence). The CDR3 runs 11 residues. Trimming cost V 3 bases and J 3 bases, with 6 bases left between them. CDR3 in DNA: TGCAGTGCTAGGGGAGACTACGAGCAGTACTTC. This codes for CSARGDYEQYF.

This chain joins TRBV9 and TRBJ2-1; D is perhaps TRBD2 (5 bases). Germline loops: CDR1 SGDLS, CDR2 YYNGEE. V was clipped by 0 bases and J by 3 bases, with 13 bases between them. The CDR3 consists of 16 residues. The CDR3, as DNA: TGTGCCAGCAGCGTAGATCTAGCAGGCGGCTACAATGAGCAGTTCTTC. It specifies CASSVDLAGGYNEQFF.

The rearrangement links TRBV6-1 to TRBJ2-7; tentative D call: TRBD2 (6 bases). The CDR3 contains 14 residues. V gave up 6 bases and J gave up 6 bases, with 18 bases separating them. Germline values: CDR1 MNHNS, CDR2 SASEGT. CDR3 coding DNA: TGTGCCAGCAGCCGACTAGTTGACGTACCCGAGCAGTACTTC. Translated: CASSRLVDVPEQYF.

This chain connects TRBV10-1 to TRBJ2-5; TRBD2 matches 11 bases. Per germline, CDR1 WNHNN and CDR2 SYGVQD (reference sequence). CDR3 length: 16 amino acids. With 10 bases clipped from V and 5 bases from J, the junction kept 15 bases outside the gene matches. The CDR3 nucleotides are TGCGCCAACACTAGCGGGAGTTATGGATGGGCGGAGACCCAGTACTTC. Translation gives CANTSGSYGWAETQYF.

The chain has TRBV27 and TRBJ2-7; 11 bases line up with TRBD2. CDR1 MNHEY and CDR2 SMNVEV come from the germline V gene (reference sequence). The junction had 3 bases not matched to a gene; V was cut back by 6 bases and J by 5 bases. This CDR3 comprises 13 residues. CDR3 in DNA: TGTGCCAGCAGGAAACTAGCGGGAGACGAGCAGTACTTC. Translating it yields CASRKLAGDEQYF.

This clone was seen a few times. The chain recombines TRBV30 with TRBJ2-2, with TRBD1 matching over 8 bases. Germline V gene data show CDR1 as GTSNPN and CDR2 as SVGIG (reference sequence). The CDR3 loop spans 15 amino acids. V shed 1 base and J 3 bases; nucleotides not matched to a gene: 4. CDR3 in DNA: TGTGCCTGGAGTGCCGGGACAGGATACACCGGGGAGCTGTTTTTT. It translates to CAWSAGTGYTGELFF.

This clone has just one count. The genes are TRBV28 and TRBJ1-2; the D gene is possibly TRBD1 (6 bases). The CDR3 contains 13 residues. V was clipped by 6 bases and J by 3 bases, with 11 bases between them. From germline, CDR1 is MDHEN and CDR2 SYDVKM. The CDR3 DNA is TGTGCCAGCAGCCTACAGGGCCACTATGGCTACACCTTC. Its protein is CASSLQGHYGYTF.

J is TRBJ1-2 and V is TRBV4-2, with D perhaps TRBD1 (5 bases). Trimming stripped 0 bases from V and 5 bases from J, with 13 bases between. This CDR3 comprises 15 residues. Germline CDR1 is LGHNA and CDR2 is YNFKEQ. The CDR3 DNA is TGTGCCAGCAGCCAAGATCCCCAGGGCATATATGGCTACACCTTC. Its protein product is CASSQDPQGIYGYTF.

J is TRBJ2-5 and V is TRBV12-5; the D gene is possibly TRBD1 (5 bases). Per germline, CDR1 LGHNT and CDR2 FRNRAP. The CDR3 sequence is 13 residues long. Between the trimmed V and J ends, which lost 8 bases and 5 bases, there was a span of 15 bases. CDR3 residues: CASLVDGAETQYF. DNA of the CDR3: TGTGCTAGTTTAGTTGATGGGGCTGAGACCCAGTACTTC.